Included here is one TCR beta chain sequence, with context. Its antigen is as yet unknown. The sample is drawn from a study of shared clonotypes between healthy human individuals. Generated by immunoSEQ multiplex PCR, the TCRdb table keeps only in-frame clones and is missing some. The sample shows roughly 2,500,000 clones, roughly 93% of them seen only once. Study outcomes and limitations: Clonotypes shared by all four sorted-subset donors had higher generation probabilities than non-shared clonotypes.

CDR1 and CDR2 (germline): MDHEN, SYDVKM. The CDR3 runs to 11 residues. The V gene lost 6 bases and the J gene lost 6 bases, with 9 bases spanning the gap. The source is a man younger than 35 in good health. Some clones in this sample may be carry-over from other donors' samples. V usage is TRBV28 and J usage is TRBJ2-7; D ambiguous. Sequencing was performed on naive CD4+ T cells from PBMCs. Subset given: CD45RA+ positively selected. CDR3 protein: CASRSQIEQYF. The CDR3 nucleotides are TGTGCCAGCAGGAGTCAGATCGAGCAGTACTTC.